The T cell receptor (beta chain) described here comes from a study of T cell responses to AZD1222 COVID-19 vaccine. Findings and caveats of the study: Sampling that yielded the repertoires occurred only after the peak T cell response. Clonal diversity was possibly underestimated; the donors were predominantly white British and more often female.

The table lists this clone with a count of one. The antigen is not known. This CDR3 has 14 amino acids. Germline loops: CDR1 ENHRY, CDR2 SYGVKD. J gave up 6 bases and V 6 bases, and 5 bases lay outside the gene matches. Using immunoSEQ multiplex PCR, the repertoire was profiled, and TCRdb retains in-frame clones only, with some absent. This table holds roughly 120,000 clones, about 90% found once. Second-dose timings of about 4 or about 12 weeks were pooled. This sequence originates from an adult who received the AZD1222 COVID-19 vaccine. V usage is TRBV10-3 and J usage is TRBJ2-7, with 13 bases fitting TRBD2. The sample consisted of peripheral blood, taken 28 days after the second AZD1222 dose. Written as DNA, the CDR3 is TGTGCCATCAGCCTCACTAGCGGGAGGGGCGAGCAGTACTTC. It encodes CAISLTSGRGEQYF.